The 8 T cell receptor beta chains in this list originate from one sample, sequenced in a study of cytomegalovirus exposure and HLA in healthy donors. Both 60 Vbeta primers and 13 Jbeta primers went into the PCR. The assay was immunoSEQ multiplex PCR, and TCRdb's table has in-frame clones only and misses some. This table has 110,000 to 150,000 clones, almost 85% appearing once. Sequenced: PBMCs. These receptor sequences come from a man aged 18-30 years in good health and CMV-seropositive.

The rearrangement joins TRBV29-1 to TRBJ2-1; the match to TRBD2 covers 9 bases. Germline V gene sequence: CDR1 SQVTM, CDR2 ANQGSEA. This CDR3 is 14 amino acids long. Trimming at V came to 0 bases and at J to 6 bases, leaving 3 bases not matched to a gene. The CDR3 coding sequence is TGCAGCGTTGAAGAGGGACTAGCCGGCAATGAGCAGTTCTTC. Translated, it gives CSVEEGLAGNEQFF.

V is TRBV5-1 and J is TRBJ2-2; 8 bases are a match to TRBD2. Germline CDR1 and CDR2: SGHRS and YFSETQ. Germline trimming cut 0 bases from V and 5 bases from J; bases unmatched to any gene: 12. The CDR3 runs 18 residues. The CDR3 region has the DNA TGCGCCAGCAGCTTGGATCCTCGGGGGACTAGTTATACCGGGGAGCTGTTTTTT. Its translation is CASSLDPRGTSYTGELFF.

The chain uses TRBV19 and TRBJ1-4; D possibly corresponds to TRBD1 (5 bases). Germline assignment: CDR1 LNHDA and CDR2 SQIVND (reference sequence). The CDR3 extends over 10 amino acids. Trimming removed 10 bases at V and 10 bases at J, with 10 bases between. CDR3 in DNA: TGTGCCACCCAGGGCGCAAAACTGTTTTTT. It yields the protein CATQGAKLFF.

The chain couples TRBV5-1 to TRBJ2-5; 7 bases fit TRBD1. Germline V gives CDR1 SGHRS, CDR2 YFSETQ. The CDR3 length is 15 residues. V was clipped by 1 base and J by 5 bases; unmatched bases: 8. In nucleotides, the CDR3 is TGCGCCAGCAGCTTGCAGGCGAGGGGGCGTGAGACCCAGTACTTC. Protein product: CASSLQARGRETQYF.

This chain links TRBV6-5 with TRBJ2-7; a possible D gene is TRBD2 (5 bases). Germline assignment: CDR1 MNHEY and CDR2 SVGAGI. The CDR3 extends over 15 amino acids. V lost 0 bases, J lost 2 bases, and 11 bases lay in between. The chain's CDR3 is CASSYSGLLPYEQYF. For the CDR3, the DNA is TGTGCCAGCAGTTACTCCGGACTCCTCCCCTACGAGCAGTACTTC.

CDR3 in amino acids: CASSIQAVSGNTIYF. CDR3 coding DNA: TGTGCCAGCAGTATACAGGCCGTCTCTGGAAACACCATATATTTT. V is TRBV25-1 and J is TRBJ1-3; D is perhaps TRBD1 (5 bases). The V end was cut by 5 bases, the J end by 0 bases, with 11 bases between. Germline CDR1 and CDR2: MGHDK and SYGVNS. The CDR3 sequence is 15 residues long.

Here the CDR3 reads CASSYSGNEQFF. The CDR3 DNA reads as TGTGCCAGCAGTTATTCGGGAAATGAGCAGTTCTTC. V is TRBV6-5 and J is TRBJ2-1; maybe TRBD2 (5 bases). V was trimmed by 3 bases and J by 7 bases, leaving 7 bases between them. The CDR3 is 12 residues long. CDR1 is MNHEY, CDR2 SVGAGI, per germline.

V and J are TRBV6-6 and TRBJ2-3; D is undetermined. Trimming took 6 bases from V and 4 from J, leaving 11 bases between them. This CDR3 has 13 amino acids. The germline CDR1 and CDR2 sequences are MNHNY and SVGAGI (reference sequence). CDR3 coding DNA: TGTGCCAGCAGACCCCCTCCAGCAGATACGCAGTATTTT. The encoded protein is CASRPPPADTQYF.